This T cell receptor beta chain is drawn from a study of lymphopenia after photon versus proton radiotherapy. Germline V gene data show CDR1 as GTSNPN and CDR2 as SVGIG (reference sequence). Trimming stripped 6 bases from V and 2 bases from J, with 15 bases between. The CDR3 totals 14 residues. Comment on this clone: Its target is unknown.

Broader study findings: Photon-treated patients lost naive T cells and TCR diversity; proton-treated stayed stable. In patients who died, overall survival fell as post-nadir TCR diversity dropped more.

Generated by immunoSEQ multiplex PCR, the TCRdb table keeps only in-frame clones and is missing some. Among 10,000 to 15,000 clones listed, approximately 90% were seen once. The material was peripheral blood, obtained from a patient treated with photon-based radiotherapy. This chain joins TRBV30 and TRBJ2-3; weak D call: TRBD1 (6 bases). The receptor's source is a man aged 60-69 years with pancreatic cancer. The CDR3 region is CACPRTEFTDTQYF. The CDR3 DNA sequence: TGTGCCTGTCCGAGGACAGAGTTCACAGATACGCAGTATTTT.